This T cell receptor (beta chain) was identified in a study of blood T cells in healthy people across ages. Study-wide context: There was about one barcoded beta molecule captured by template switching per two T cells. Broader study findings: Diversity of TCR beta per million T cells declined in a roughly linear way with age.

There are 13 residues in the CDR3. CDR1 is DFQATT, CDR2 SNEGSKA, per germline (reference sequence). Trimming removed 6 bases from V and 3 bases from J, with 14 bases in between. Combining a sample-barcoded 5' primer with a J-beta primer mix, a second PCR ran for about 6 to 12 cycles. Each cDNA was tagged by a template-switch adaptor containing 12 random nucleotides. TCRdb re-called the 5' RACE reads through MiXCR, storing one row per CDR3 protein. The profile covers approximately 1,000,000 distinct CDR3 sequences, with under 45% appearing a single time and approximately 17% taken by the ten largest. As regards this clonotype: What it binds is not known.

Every donor provided approximately 9.2 milliliters of peripheral blood. The rearrangement uses TRBV20-1 and TRBJ1-1; no definite D call. This clonotype was obtained from a woman aged 55 to 70 in good health. Material: blood. The CDR3 spells CSARKYPDTEAFF. The CDR3 nucleotides are TGCAGTGCGCGTAAATATCCGGACACTGAAGCTTTCTTT.